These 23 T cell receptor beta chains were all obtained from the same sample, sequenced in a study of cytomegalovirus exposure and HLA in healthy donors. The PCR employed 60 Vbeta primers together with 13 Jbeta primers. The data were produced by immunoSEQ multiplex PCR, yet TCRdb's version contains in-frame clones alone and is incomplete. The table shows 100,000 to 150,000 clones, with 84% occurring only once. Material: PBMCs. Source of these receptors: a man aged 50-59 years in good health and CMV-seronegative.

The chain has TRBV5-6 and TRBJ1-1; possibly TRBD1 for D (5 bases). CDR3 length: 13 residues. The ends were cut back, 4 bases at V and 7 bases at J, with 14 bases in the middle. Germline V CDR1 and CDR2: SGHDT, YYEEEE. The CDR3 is CASSRKGPCEAFF. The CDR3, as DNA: TGTGCCAGCAGCCGAAAGGGGCCCTGTGAAGCTTTCTTT. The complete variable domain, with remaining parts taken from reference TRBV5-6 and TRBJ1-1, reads DAGVTQSPTHLIKTRGQQVTLRCSPKSGHDTVSWYQQALGQGPQFIFQYYEEEERQRGNFPDRFSGHQFPNYSSELNVNALLLGDSALYLCASSRKGPCEAFFGQGTRLTVV.

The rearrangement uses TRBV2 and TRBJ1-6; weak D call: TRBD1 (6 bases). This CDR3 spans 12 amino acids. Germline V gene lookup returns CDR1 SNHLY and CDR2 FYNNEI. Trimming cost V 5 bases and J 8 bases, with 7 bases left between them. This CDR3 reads CASSSGDSPLHF. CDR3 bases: TGTGCCAGCAGTTCAGGGGATTCACCCCTCCACTTT.

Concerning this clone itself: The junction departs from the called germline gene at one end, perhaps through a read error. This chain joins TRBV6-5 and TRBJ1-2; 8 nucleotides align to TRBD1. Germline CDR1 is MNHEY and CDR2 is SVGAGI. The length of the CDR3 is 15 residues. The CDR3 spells CASSLEQGVSYGHTF. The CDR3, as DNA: TGTGCCAGCAGTTTAGAACAGGGGGTTAGCTATGGCCACACCTTC.

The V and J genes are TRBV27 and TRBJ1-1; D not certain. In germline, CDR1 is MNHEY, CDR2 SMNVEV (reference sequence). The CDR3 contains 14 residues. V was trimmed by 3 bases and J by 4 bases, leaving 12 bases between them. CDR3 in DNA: TGTGCCAGCAGTTTTGTGGGAGAGGGCACTGAAGCTTTCTTT. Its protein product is CASSFVGEGTEAFF.

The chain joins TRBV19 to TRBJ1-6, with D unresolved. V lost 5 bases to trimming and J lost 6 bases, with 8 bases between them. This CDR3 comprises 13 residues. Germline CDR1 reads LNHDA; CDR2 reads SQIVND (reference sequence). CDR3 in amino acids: CASSLGSNSPLHF. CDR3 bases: TGTGCCAGTAGTCTAGGGAGTAATTCACCCCTCCACTTT.

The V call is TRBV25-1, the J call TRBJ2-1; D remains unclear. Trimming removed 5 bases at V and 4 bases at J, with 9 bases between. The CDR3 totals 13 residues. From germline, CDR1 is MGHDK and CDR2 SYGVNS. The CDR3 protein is CASSTGLYNEQFF. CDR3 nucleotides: TGTGCCAGCAGTACGGGTCTTTACAATGAGCAGTTCTTC.

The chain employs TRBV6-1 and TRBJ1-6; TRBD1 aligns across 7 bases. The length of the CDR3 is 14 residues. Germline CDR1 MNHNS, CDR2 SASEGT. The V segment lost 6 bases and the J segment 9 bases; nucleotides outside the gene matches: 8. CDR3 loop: CASSDREFVSPLHF. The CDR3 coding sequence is TGTGCCAGCAGCGACAGGGAGTTTGTTTCACCCCTCCACTTT.

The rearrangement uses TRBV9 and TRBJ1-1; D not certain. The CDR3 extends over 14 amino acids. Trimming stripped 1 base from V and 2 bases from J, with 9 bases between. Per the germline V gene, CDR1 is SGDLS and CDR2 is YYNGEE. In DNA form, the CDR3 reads TGTGCCAGCAGCGTATCAACTTTTAACACTGAAGCTTTCTTT. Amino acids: CASSVSTFNTEAFF.

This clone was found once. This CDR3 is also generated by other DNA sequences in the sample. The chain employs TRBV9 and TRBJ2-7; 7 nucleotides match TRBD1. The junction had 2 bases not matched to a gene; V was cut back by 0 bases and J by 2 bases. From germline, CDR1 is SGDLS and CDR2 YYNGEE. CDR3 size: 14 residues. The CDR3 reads CASSVGTGTYEQYF. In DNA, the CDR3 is TGTGCCAGCAGCGTAGGGACAGGAACCTACGAGCAGTACTTC.

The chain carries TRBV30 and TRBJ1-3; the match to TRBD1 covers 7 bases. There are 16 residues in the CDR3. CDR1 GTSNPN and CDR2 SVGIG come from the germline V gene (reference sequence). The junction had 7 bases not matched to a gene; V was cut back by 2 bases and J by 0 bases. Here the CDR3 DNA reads TGTGCCTGGAGTAGATATTGGGACAGCTCTGGAAACACCATATATTTT. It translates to CAWSRYWDSSGNTIYF.

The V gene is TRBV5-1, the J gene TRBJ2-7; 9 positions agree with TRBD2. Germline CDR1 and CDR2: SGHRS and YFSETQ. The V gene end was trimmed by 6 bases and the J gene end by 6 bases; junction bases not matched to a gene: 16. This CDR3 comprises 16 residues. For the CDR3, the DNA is TGCGCCAGCAATCAGGTCCAGCGGGGGGCGGTTTCCGAGCAGTACTTC. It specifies CASNQVQRGAVSEQYF.

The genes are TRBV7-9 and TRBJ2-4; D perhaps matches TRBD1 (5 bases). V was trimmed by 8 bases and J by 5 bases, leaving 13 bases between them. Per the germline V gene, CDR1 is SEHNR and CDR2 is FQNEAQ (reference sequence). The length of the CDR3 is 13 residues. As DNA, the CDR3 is TGTGCCAGCGGCACAGGAGTCCAAAACATTCAGTACTTC. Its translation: CASGTGVQNIQYF. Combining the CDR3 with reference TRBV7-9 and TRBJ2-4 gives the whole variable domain DTGVSQNPRHKITKRGQNVTFRCDPISEHNRLYWYRQTLGQGPEFLTYFQNEAQLEKSRLLSDRFSAERPKGSFSTLEIQRTEQGDSAMYLCASGTGVQNIQYFGAGTRLSVL.

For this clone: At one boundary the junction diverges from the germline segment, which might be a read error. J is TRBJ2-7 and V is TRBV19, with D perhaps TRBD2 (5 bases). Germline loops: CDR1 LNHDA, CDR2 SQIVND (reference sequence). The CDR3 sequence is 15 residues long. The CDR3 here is CASSIDPLGAYEQYF. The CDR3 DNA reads TGTGCTAGTAGTATAGACCCACTCGGGGCCTACGAGCAGTACTTC.

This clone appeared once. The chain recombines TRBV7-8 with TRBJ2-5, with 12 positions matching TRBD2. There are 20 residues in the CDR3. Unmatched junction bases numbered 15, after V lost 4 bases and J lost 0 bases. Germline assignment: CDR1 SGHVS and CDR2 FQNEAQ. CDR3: CASSSHRRTSGALYQETQYF. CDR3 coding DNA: TGTGCCAGCAGCTCGCATCGTAGGACTAGCGGGGCCCTGTACCAAGAGACCCAGTACTTC.

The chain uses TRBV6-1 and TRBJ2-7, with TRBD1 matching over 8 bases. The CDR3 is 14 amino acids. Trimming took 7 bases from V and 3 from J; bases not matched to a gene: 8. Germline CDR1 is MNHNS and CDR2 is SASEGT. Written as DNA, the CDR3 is TGTGCCAGCAAATGGGCAGGGGGCTACTACGAGCAGTACTTC. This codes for CASKWAGGYYEQYF.

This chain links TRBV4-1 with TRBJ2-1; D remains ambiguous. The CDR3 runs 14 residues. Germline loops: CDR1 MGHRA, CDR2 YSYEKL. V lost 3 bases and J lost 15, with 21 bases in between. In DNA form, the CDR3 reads TGCGCCAGCAGCCAGACTTGGCTAAGCCGATCCCCGTTCTTC. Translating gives CASSQTWLSRSPFF.

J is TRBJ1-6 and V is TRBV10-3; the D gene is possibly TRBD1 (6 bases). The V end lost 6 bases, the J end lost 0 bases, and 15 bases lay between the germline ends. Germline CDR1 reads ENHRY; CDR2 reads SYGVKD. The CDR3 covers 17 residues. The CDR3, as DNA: TGTGCCATCAGCCGGGACACCGCAAGCTCCTATAATTCACCCCTCCACTTT. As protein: CAISRDTASSYNSPLHF.

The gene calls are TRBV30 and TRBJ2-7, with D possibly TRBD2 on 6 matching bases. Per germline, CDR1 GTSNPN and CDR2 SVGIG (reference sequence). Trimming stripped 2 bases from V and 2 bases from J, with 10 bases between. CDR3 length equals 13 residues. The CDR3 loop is CAWSLGGAYEQYF. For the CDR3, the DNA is TGTGCCTGGAGTCTGGGGGGAGCCTACGAGCAGTACTTC. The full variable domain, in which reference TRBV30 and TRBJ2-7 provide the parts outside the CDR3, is SQTIHQWPATLVQPVGSPLSLECTVEGTSNPNLYWYRQAAGRGLQLLFYSVGIGQISSEVPQNLSASRPQDRQFILSSKKLLLSDSGFYLCAWSLGGAYEQYFGPGTRLTVT.

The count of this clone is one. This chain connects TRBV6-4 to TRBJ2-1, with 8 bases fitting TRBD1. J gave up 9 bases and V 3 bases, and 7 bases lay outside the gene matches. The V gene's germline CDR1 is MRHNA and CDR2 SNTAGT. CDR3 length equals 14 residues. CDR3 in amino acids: CASSDRAGGFEQFF. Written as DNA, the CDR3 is TGTGCCAGCAGTGATCGGGCAGGGGGCTTTGAGCAGTTCTTC.

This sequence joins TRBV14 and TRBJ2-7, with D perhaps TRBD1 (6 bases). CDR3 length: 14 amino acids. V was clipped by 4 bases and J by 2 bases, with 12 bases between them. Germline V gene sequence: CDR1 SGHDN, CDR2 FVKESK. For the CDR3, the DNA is TGTGCCAGCAGCCCACCGGGACATACCTACGAGCAGTACTTC. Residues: CASSPPGHTYEQYF.

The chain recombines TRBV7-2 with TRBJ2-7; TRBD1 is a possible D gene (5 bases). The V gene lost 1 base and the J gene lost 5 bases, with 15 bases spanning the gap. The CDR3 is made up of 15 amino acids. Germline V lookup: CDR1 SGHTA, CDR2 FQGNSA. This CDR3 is CASSLVGTGADEQYF. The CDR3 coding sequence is TGTGCCAGCAGCTTAGTTGGCACAGGTGCGGACGAGCAGTACTTC.

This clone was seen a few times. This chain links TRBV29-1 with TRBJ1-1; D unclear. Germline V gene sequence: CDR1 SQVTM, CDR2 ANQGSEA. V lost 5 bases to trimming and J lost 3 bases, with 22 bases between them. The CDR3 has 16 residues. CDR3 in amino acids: CSVWIGNRHMDTEAFF. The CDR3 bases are TGCAGCGTTTGGATCGGGAATAGGCACATGGACACTGAAGCTTTCTTT.

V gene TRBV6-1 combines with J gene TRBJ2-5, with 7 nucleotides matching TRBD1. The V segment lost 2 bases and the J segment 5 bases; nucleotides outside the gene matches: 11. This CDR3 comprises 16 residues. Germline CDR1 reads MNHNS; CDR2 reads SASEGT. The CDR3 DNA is TGTGCCAGCAGTGAAATAAGGGGGCACCCCGGTGAGACCCAGTACTTC. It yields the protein CASSEIRGHPGETQYF.